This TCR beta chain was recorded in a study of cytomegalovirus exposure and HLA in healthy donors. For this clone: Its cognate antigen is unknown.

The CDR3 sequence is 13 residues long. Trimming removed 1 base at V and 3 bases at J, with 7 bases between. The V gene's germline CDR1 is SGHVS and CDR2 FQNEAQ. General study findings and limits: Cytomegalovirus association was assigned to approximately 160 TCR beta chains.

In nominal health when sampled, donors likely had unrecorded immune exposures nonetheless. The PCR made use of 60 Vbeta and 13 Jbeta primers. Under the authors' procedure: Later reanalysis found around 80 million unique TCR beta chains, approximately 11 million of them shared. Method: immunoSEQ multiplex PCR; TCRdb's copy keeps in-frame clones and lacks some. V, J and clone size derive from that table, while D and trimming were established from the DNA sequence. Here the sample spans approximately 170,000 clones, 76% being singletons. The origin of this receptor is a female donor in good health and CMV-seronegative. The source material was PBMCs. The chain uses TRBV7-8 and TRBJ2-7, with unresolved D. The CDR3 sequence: CASSLVGYYEQYF. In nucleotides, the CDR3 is TGTGCCAGCAGCTTAGTGGGCTACTACGAGCAGTACTTC.